Listed below are T cell receptor beta chains from one sample, sequenced in a study of cytomegalovirus exposure and HLA in healthy donors. Using immunoSEQ multiplex PCR, the repertoire was profiled, and TCRdb retains in-frame clones only, with some absent. The repertoire holds about 120,000 clones, with nearly 90% as singletons. The sequenced sample consisted of PBMCs. The receptor source for this set is a woman under 30 in good health and CMV-seronegative. Both conserved end residues are part of each CDR3. The D gene is left open where the match is weak. Size is omitted from some rows. Given values are once, few, many or a class for expanded clones.

D gene	clone size	V gene	J gene	CDR3 protein	CDR3 DNA
.	.	TRBV11-2	TRBJ1-2	CASSLWGLNTRANYGYTF	TGTGCCAGCAGCTTATGGGGTTTAAATACCAGGGCGAACTATGGCTACACCTTC
.	.	TRBV10-2	TRBJ1-6	CASSEKDRVSPLHF	TGCGCCAGCAGTGAAAAGGACAGAGTTTCACCCCTCCACTTT
.	.	TRBV27	TRBJ2-2	CASNDRITNTGELFF	TGTGCCAGCAATGACAGGATCACGAACACCGGGGAGCTGTTTTTT
.	.	TRBV27	TRBJ1-1	CASSSLGGSPEAFF	TGTGCCAGCAGTTCTTTAGGGGGAAGCCCTGAAGCTTTCTTT
TRBD2	.	TRBV7-9	TRBJ2-7	CASSNPGGTGAYEQYF	TGTGCCAGCAGCAACCCCGGGGGGACGGGTGCCTACGAGCAGTACTTC
TRBD2	.	TRBV5-1	TRBJ2-2	CASKRGGTNTGELFF	TGCGCCAGCAAACGGGGGGGAACGAACACCGGGGAGCTGTTTTTT
.	.	TRBV29-1	TRBJ2-3	CSVVRVTADTQYF	TGCAGCGTTGTACGGGTTACGGCAGATACGCAGTATTTT
TRBD1	.	TRBV29-1	TRBJ2-2	CSVRPGQGYTGELFF	TGCAGCGTCCGACCGGGACAGGGATACACCGGGGAGCTGTTTTTT
TRBD1	.	TRBV4-1	TRBJ2-1	CASSQEGTGGVYEQFF	TGCGCCAGCAGCCAAGAGGGGACAGGGGGCGTGTATGAGCAGTTCTTC
.	.	TRBV6-4	TRBJ1-1	CASTPVPVAGGTREAFF	TGTGCCAGCACCCCCGTACCCGTTGCGGGAGGGACCAGAGAAGCTTTCTTT
.	.	TRBV19	TRBJ2-2	CASTQGRQNTGELFF	TGTGCCAGTACGCAGGGGAGACAGAACACCGGGGAGCTGTTTTTT
.	.	TRBV19	TRBJ2-2	CAPYDRPPGELFF	TGTGCCCCTTACGACAGGCCTCCCGGGGAGCTGTTTTTT
.	once	TRBV6-1	TRBJ2-3	CALGSSQYF	TGTGCCCTCGGGTCGTCGCAGTATTTT
.	.	TRBV27	TRBJ2-1	CASSFGREVDNEQFF	TGTGCCAGCAGTTTTGGCAGGGAGGTCGACAATGAGCAGTTCTTC
.	.	TRBV6-5	TRBJ2-3	CASGLRQASDTQYF	TGTGCCAGCGGCTTGAGACAGGCCTCAGATACGCAGTATTTT
TRBD1	.	TRBV7-9	TRBJ2-5	CASSPGTGQETQYF	TGTGCCAGCAGCCCGGGGACAGGGCAAGAGACCCAGTACTTC
TRBD1	few	TRBV5-1	TRBJ2-7	CASSLSGTGEDEQYF	TGCGCCAGCAGCTTGTCCGGGACAGGGGAGGACGAGCAGTACTTC
TRBD1	.	TRBV6-5	TRBJ1-2	CASSRGQVIYQGYTF	TGTGCCAGCAGTAGGGGACAGGTCATCTATCAAGGCTACACCTTC
TRBD2	.	TRBV11-2	TRBJ2-1	CASSSGTSGAHNEQFF	TGTGCCAGCAGCTCTGGGACTAGCGGGGCCCACAATGAGCAGTTCTTC
.	.	TRBV4-1	TRBJ2-5	CASSQVALRRGDGETQYF	TGCGCCAGCAGCCAAGTCGCCTTAAGACGGGGAGATGGGGAGACCCAGTACTTC
TRBD2	.	TRBV5-4	TRBJ2-7	CASSTPRLAGEQYF	TGTGCCAGCAGCACCCCCCGACTAGCGGGCGAGCAGTACTTC
TRBD2	.	TRBV6-1	TRBJ2-7	CASHSGGTPWEQYF	TGTGCCAGCCATAGCGGGGGGACCCCTTGGGAGCAGTACTTC
.	.	TRBV9	TRBJ1-1	CASSVVLRAEAFF	TGTGCCAGCAGCGTAGTGTTACGGGCTGAAGCTTTCTTT
TRBD1	.	TRBV10-3	TRBJ1-2	CAIKDGTGDNYGYTF	TGTGCCATCAAGGACGGGACAGGGGACAACTATGGCTACACCTTC
.	.	TRBV27	TRBJ2-3	CASSPLGVRTDTQYF	TGTGCCAGCAGTCCCCTAGGAGTCAGAACAGATACGCAGTATTTT
.	.	TRBV6-5	TRBJ2-5	CASSPGETQYF	TGTGCCAGCAGCCCGGGGGAGACCCAGTACTTC
TRBD1	.	TRBV11-2	TRBJ2-7	CASRRPRGPYEQYF	TGTGCCAGCAGAAGGCCCAGGGGGCCCTACGAGCAGTACTTC
.	few	TRBV25-1	TRBJ1-4	CAAQTNEKLFF	TGTGCCGCACAGACTAATGAAAAACTGTTTTTT
.	once	TRBV5-5	TRBJ1-1	CASSLQMNTEAFF	TGTGCCAGCAGCTTGCAGATGAACACTGAAGCTTTCTTT
TRBD2	.	TRBV5-1	TRBJ2-5	CASSSSGNQETQYF	TGCGCCAGCAGTTCTAGCGGAAACCAAGAGACCCAGTACTTC
.	.	TRBV27	TRBJ1-5	CASSMRTDSNQPQHF	TGTGCCAGCAGTATGAGGACAGATAGCAATCAGCCCCAGCATTTT
.	once	TRBV10-1	TRBJ2-2	CASSESSVITGELFF	TGCGCCAGCAGTGAGTCGTCGGTGATAACCGGGGAGCTGTTTTTT
TRBD1	.	TRBV25-1	TRBJ1-1	CASDTGDLNTEAFF	TGTGCCAGTGACACAGGGGACTTGAACACTGAAGCTTTCTTT
.	.	TRBV5-1	TRBJ2-2	CASSLGATGELFF	TGCGCCAGCAGCTTGGGGGCGACCGGGGAGCTGTTTTTT
.	.	TRBV4-1	TRBJ2-1	CASSQVGGRGPYNEQFF	TGCGCCAGCAGCCAAGTGGGGGGACGGGGCCCCTACAATGAGCAGTTCTTC
.	.	TRBV7-3	TRBJ2-3	CASSLGHFSTDTQYF	TGTGCCAGCAGCTTGGGACACTTTAGCACAGATACGCAGTATTTT
.	.	TRBV9	TRBJ2-2	CASSVMSANTGELFF	TGTGCCAGCAGCGTAATGTCAGCGAACACCGGGGAGCTGTTTTTT